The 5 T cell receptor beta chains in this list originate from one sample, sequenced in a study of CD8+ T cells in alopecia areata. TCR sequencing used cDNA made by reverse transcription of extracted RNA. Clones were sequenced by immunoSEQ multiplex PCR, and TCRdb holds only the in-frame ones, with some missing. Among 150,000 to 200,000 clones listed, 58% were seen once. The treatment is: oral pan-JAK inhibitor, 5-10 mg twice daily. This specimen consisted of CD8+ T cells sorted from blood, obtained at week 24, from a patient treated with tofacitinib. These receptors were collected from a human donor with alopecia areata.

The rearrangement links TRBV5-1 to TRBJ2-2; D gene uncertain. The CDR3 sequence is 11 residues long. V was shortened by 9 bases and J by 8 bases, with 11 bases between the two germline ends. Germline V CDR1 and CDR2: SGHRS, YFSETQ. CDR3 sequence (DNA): TGCGCCACCTTGGTCGGAGGGGAGCTGTTTTTT. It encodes CATLVGGELFF.

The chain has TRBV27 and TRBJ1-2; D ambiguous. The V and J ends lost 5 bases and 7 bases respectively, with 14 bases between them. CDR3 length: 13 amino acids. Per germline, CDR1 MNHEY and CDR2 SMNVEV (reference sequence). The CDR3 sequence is CASSPADRPGYTF. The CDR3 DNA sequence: TGTGCCAGCAGTCCCGCGGACCGACCTGGCTACACCTTC.

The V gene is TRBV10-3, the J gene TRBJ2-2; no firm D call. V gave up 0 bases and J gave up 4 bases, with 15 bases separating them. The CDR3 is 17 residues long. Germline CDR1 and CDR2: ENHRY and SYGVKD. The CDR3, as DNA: TGTGCCATCAGTGAGTCGGTCTGGGGTGGAAGCACCGGGGAGCTGTTTTTT. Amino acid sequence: CAISESVWGGSTGELFF.

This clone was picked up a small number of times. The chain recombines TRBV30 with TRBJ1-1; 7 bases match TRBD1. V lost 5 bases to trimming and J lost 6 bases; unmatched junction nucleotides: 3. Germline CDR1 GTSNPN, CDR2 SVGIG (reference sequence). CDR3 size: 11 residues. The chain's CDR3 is CAWSTGSEAFF. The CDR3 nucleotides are TGTGCCTGGTCGACAGGGTCTGAAGCTTTCTTT.

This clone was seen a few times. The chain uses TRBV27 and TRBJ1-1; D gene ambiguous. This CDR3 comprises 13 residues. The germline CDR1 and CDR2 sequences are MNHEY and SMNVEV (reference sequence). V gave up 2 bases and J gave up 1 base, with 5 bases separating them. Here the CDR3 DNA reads TGTGCCAGCAGTTTAGCAGGGAACACTGAAGCTTTCTTT. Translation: CASSLAGNTEAFF.